This T cell receptor (beta chain) was sequenced for a study of brain T cells in children with intractable seizures. Study-wide findings and caveats: Only CDR3 sequence similarity suggested viral specificity, without known HCMV serostatus. Clones missing pre-surgery may reflect undersampling of that blood sample.

The time point is: blood from clinic visit 5 months post-surgery; TSC patient then seizure free. Surgery cases with the highest brain T cell transcript signatures were chosen for sequencing. At least one anti-epileptic drug was given before surgery. There are 13 residues in the CDR3. V gave up 8 bases and J gave up 2 bases, with 12 bases separating them. Worth noting for this clone: Its antigen is unidentified.

Produced via immunoSEQ multiplex PCR; TCRdb's table is partial and in-frame only. In the table there are 300,000 to 400,000 clones, about 93% of which are singletons. This rearrangement joins TRBV12-3 or TRBV12-4 to TRBJ1-2, with D perhaps TRBD1 (5 bases). The specimen was peripheral blood, collected less than 6 months after surgery. The clonotype originates from a boy younger than two with tuberous sclerosis and intractable seizures. CDR3 nucleotides: TGTGCCAGCGTTCGGGGGGGAAACTATGGCTACACCTTC. The encoded protein is CASVRGGNYGYTF.